The 19 T cell receptor beta chains listed next were all sequenced from one sample in a study of cytomegalovirus exposure and HLA in healthy donors. The PCR contained 60 Vbeta and 13 Jbeta primers. The assay was immunoSEQ multiplex PCR, and TCRdb's table has in-frame clones only and misses some. The data contain about 190,000 clones, 75% to 85% of them singletons. The specimen sequenced was PBMCs. The receptors originated from a woman aged 45-59 years in good health and CMV-seronegative.

This clone appeared once. The J gene is TRBJ1-2, the V gene TRBV5-4, with a tentative D call TRBD1 (5 bases). The CDR3 covers 13 residues. CDR1 and CDR2 from the germline V gene are SGHNT and YYREEE (reference sequence). Between the trimmed V and J ends, which lost 3 bases and 3 bases, there was a span of 9 bases. CDR3 loop: CASSSKGDYGYTF. For the CDR3, the DNA is TGTGCCAGCAGCTCAAAAGGGGACTATGGCTACACCTTC.

The chain combines TRBV5-4 with TRBJ2-1, with TRBD2 identical over 7 bases. Germline V CDR1 and CDR2: SGHNT, YYREEE (reference sequence). The CDR3 length is 15 residues. Trimming at V came to 4 bases and at J to 4 bases, leaving 8 bases not matched to a gene. CDR3 sequence (DNA): TGTGCCAGCAGCACCTCCCGGGACTATTACAATGAGCAGTTCTTC. This translates into CASSTSRDYYNEQFF.

This chain joins TRBV25-1 and TRBJ2-7; 8 bases align to TRBD1. V gave up 6 bases and J gave up 6 bases; unmatched junction bases: 4. Germline-derived CDR1 and CDR2 are MGHDK and SYGVNS. The CDR3 loop spans 12 amino acids. The CDR3 is CASRRTGSEQYF. The CDR3 bases are TGTGCCAGCAGGCGGACAGGGAGCGAGCAGTACTTC.

A few counts support this clone. This chain connects TRBV28 to TRBJ1-2; 7 nucleotides match TRBD1. This CDR3 is 17 amino acids long. Germline loops: CDR1 MDHEN, CDR2 SYDVKM. With V trimmed by 5 bases and J by 4 bases, 16 bases remained unmatched. The CDR3 sequence is CASSRGGGAVRPYGYTF. CDR3 nucleotides: TGTGCCAGCAGTCGCGGAGGGGGCGCGGTCCGTCCCTATGGCTACACCTTC.

V and J are TRBV6-5 and TRBJ1-2; D unclear. CDR3 length: 15 residues. V was trimmed by 4 bases and J by 2 bases, leaving 14 bases between them. Germline CDR1 is MNHEY and CDR2 is SVGAGI. The CDR3 protein is CASSSNTGRNYGYTF. For the CDR3, the DNA is TGTGCCAGCAGTTCCAACACCGGGAGAAACTATGGCTACACCTTC.

The V call is TRBV5-4, the J call TRBJ2-1, with TRBD2 matching 15 bases. J was trimmed by 10 bases and V by 2 bases; bases with no gene match: 4. The CDR3 extends over 15 amino acids. The germline V gene encodes CDR1 SGHNT and CDR2 YYREEE (reference sequence). The CDR3: CASSFPGLAGGEQFF. CDR3 nucleotide sequence: TGTGCCAGCAGCTTCCCTGGACTAGCGGGAGGGGAGCAGTTCTTC.

This clone showed up just once. The rearrangement joins TRBV7-2 to TRBJ2-7; D is undetermined. There are 13 residues in the CDR3. V dropped 1 base and J dropped 5 bases, with 9 bases sitting between them. In germline, CDR1 is SGHTA, CDR2 FQGNSA. This CDR3 is CASSLGPLDEQYF. The CDR3 DNA is TGTGCCAGCAGCTTAGGGCCCCTCGACGAGCAGTACTTC.

V and J are TRBV9 and TRBJ2-3, with 7 positions matching TRBD2. The CDR3 is 13 amino acids. Germline CDR1 and CDR2: SGDLS and YYNGEE. J gave up 12 bases and V 1 base, and 8 bases lay outside the gene matches. The CDR3 DNA follows: TGTGCCAGCAGCGTAACGGATAGCGGGTTACAGTATTTT. Its translation is CASSVTDSGLQYF.

The gene calls are TRBV5-1 and TRBJ1-3; D is unclear. The CDR3 length is 14 residues. V lost 3 bases, J lost 6 bases, and 13 bases lay in between. Germline CDR1 and CDR2: SGHRS and YFSETQ. The CDR3 DNA follows: TGCGCCAGCAGCTCCGACGGGAGGGAAAACACCATATATTTT. It codes for CASSSDGRENTIYF.

The gene calls are TRBV28 and TRBJ2-1; 15 nucleotides align to TRBD2. Germline values: CDR1 MDHEN, CDR2 SYDVKM. The V segment lost 7 bases and the J segment 7 bases; nucleotides outside the gene matches: 8. The CDR3 sequence is 16 residues long. The CDR3 is CASTLGTSGRINEQFF. Here the CDR3 DNA reads TGTGCCAGCACCTTGGGGACTAGCGGGAGGATAAATGAGCAGTTCTTC.

This sequence joins TRBV18 and TRBJ1-1, with TRBD1 matching 10 bases. V was pared by 3 bases and J by 1 base, with 5 bases of the junction left unmatched. This CDR3 is 16 amino acids long. Germline lookup yields CDR1 KGHSH and CDR2 LQKENI. The CDR3 sequence is CASSPRQGARNTEAFF. In DNA, the CDR3 is TGTGCCAGCTCACCTCGACAGGGGGCGAGGAACACTGAAGCTTTCTTT. Variable domain in full (rest from reference TRBV18 and TRBJ1-1): NAGVMQNPRHLVRRRGQEARLRCSPMKGHSHVYWYRQLPEEGLKFMVYLQKENIIDESGMPKERFSAEFPKEGPSILRIQQVVRGDSAAYFCASSPRQGARNTEAFFGQGTRLTVV.

The chain has TRBV6-5 and TRBJ2-7; TRBD1 matches 9 bases. CDR1 and CDR2 from the germline V gene are MNHEY and SVGAGI. The trim removed 5 bases at V and 1 base at J, leaving 6 bases unmatched. CDR3 length: 15 amino acids. The CDR3 spells CASSTRDRVSYEQYF. DNA for the CDR3: TGTGCCAGCAGTACCCGGGACAGGGTATCCTACGAGCAGTACTTC.

The rearrangement links TRBV5-1 to TRBJ2-7; TRBD1 might be the D (6 bases). The V end lost 4 bases, the J end lost 3 bases, and 8 bases lay between the germline ends. The germline V gene encodes CDR1 SGHRS and CDR2 YFSETQ. This CDR3 has 12 residues. CDR3 sequence (DNA): TGCGCCAGCAGCATGGACAGCTACGAGCAGTACTTC. Translation gives CASSMDSYEQYF.

This clone was seen only a few times. The chain uses TRBV27 and TRBJ2-1; 10 nucleotides agree with TRBD2. Germline V gene lookup returns CDR1 MNHEY and CDR2 SMNVEV (reference sequence). V lost 4 bases to trimming and J lost 3 bases; unmatched junction nucleotides: 12. The length of the CDR3 is 18 residues. As DNA, the CDR3 is TGTGCCAGCAGTTCTCCAGCGGGAGGGCCAGTTTTCTACAATGAGCAGTTCTTC. This sequence encodes CASSSPAGGPVFYNEQFF.

This rearrangement joins TRBV28 to TRBJ1-1; unclear D gene. CDR1 is MDHEN, CDR2 SYDVKM, per germline. The CDR3 runs 13 residues. Trimming cost V 6 bases and J 2 bases, with 10 bases left between them. CDR3 sequence: CASSSNHNTEAFF. CDR3 nucleotide sequence: TGTGCCAGCAGCAGTAATCATAACACTGAAGCTTTCTTT.

The rearrangement uses TRBV4-2 and TRBJ2-2, with D possibly TRBD2 on 6 matching bases. The germline V and J ends were trimmed by 0 bases and 4 bases, with 12 bases remaining between them. Germline V gene sequence: CDR1 LGHNA, CDR2 YNFKEQ. The CDR3 loop spans 16 amino acids. CDR3 sequence: CASSQEVAVSTGELFF. CDR3 DNA: TGTGCCAGCAGCCAAGAGGTAGCGGTAAGCACCGGGGAGCTGTTTTTT.

The chain carries TRBV9 and TRBJ2-1, with TRBD2 identical over 13 bases. The CDR3 consists of 15 residues. Germline V gives CDR1 SGDLS, CDR2 YYNGEE. Trimming took 3 bases from V and 8 from J; bases not matched to a gene: 5. This CDR3 reads CASSELAGGPYEQFF. CDR3 DNA sequence: TGTGCCAGCAGCGAACTAGCGGGGGGGCCTTATGAGCAGTTCTTC.

CDR3 loop: CASSYGTASSEQYF. CDR3 DNA sequence: TGTGCCAGCAGTTACGGGACAGCCAGCAGCGAGCAGTACTTC. The chain combines TRBV6-5 with TRBJ2-7, with 7 bases that match TRBD1. V trimming: 2 bases; J trimming: 6 bases; junction bases outside the gene matches: 7. CDR1 is MNHEY, CDR2 SVGAGI, per germline. The CDR3 sequence is 14 residues long.

Regarding this clone: Relative to the germline gene, one junction end is altered; a read error may explain this. The chain carries TRBV7-9 and TRBJ1-2; D not resolved. The CDR3 extends over 18 amino acids. Germline CDR1 and CDR2: SEHNR and FQNEAQ (reference sequence). CDR3 in DNA: TGTTCCAGCAGCTTCGGTACCGGGGATTGGGGAGAAAACTATGGCTACACCTTC. Protein sequence: CSSSFGTGDWGENYGYTF.